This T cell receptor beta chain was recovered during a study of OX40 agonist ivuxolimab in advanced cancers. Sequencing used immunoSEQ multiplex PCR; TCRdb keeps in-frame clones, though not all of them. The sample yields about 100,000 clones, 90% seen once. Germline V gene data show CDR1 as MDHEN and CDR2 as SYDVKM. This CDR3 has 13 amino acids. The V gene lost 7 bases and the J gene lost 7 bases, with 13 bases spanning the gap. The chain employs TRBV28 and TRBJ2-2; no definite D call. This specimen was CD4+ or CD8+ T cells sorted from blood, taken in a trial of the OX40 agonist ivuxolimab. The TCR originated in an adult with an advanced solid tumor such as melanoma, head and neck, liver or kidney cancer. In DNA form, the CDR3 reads TGTGCCAGCATTCAAGGGTCACACGGGGAGCTGTTTTTT. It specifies CASIQGSHGELFF.